This passage covers 28 T cell receptor beta chains from one sample sequenced in a study of preoperative IRX-2 immunotherapy in early breast cancer. Data came from immunoSEQ multiplex PCR; TCRdb stores just in-frame clones and leaves some out. This table holds fewer than 3,500 clones, roughly 75% found once. The treatment denotes: preoperative locoregional IRX-2 cytokine immunotherapy. The source was tumor tissue, collected after IRX-2 immunotherapy. These receptors were obtained from a human donor with breast cancer.

This clone was counted only a few times. V is TRBV6-8 and J is TRBJ1-3, with D unresolved. This CDR3 is built from 13 residues. In germline, CDR1 is MNHGY, CDR2 SAAAGT. Between the trimmed V and J ends, which lost 8 bases and 4 bases, there was a span of 12 bases. The CDR3 sequence: CASGGVSGNTIYF. The CDR3 DNA reads TGTGCCAGCGGTGGGGTTTCAGGAAACACCATATATTTT.

The genes are TRBV28 and TRBJ1-4; 9 bases fit TRBD1. This CDR3 spans 19 amino acids. V was clipped by 8 bases and J by 6 bases; unmatched bases: 22. Germline V gene data show CDR1 as MDHEN and CDR2 as SYDVKM. CDR3 coding DNA: TGTGCCAGCTATACCATCCACGGGACAGGGTCTCGGGGGCATGAAAAACTGTTTTTT. This translates into CASYTIHGTGSRGHEKLFF.

Comments on this clone: At one boundary the junction diverges from the germline segment, which might be a read error. The CDR3 bases are TGTGCCAGCAGTTTCGTGTCGGGTCCCGAGGAGTACTTC. This translates into CASSFVSGPEEYF. The chain has TRBV28 and TRBJ2-7; no clear D. CDR1 is MDHEN, CDR2 SYDVKM, per germline. There are 13 residues in the CDR3.

In its sample, this clone was seen a few times. This chain connects TRBV30 to TRBJ1-1; a possible D gene is TRBD1 (5 bases). The CDR3 length is 12 residues. Germline V CDR1 and CDR2: GTSNPN, SVGIG (reference sequence). With 3 bases removed from V and 3 bases from J, the gap between germline ends came to 8 bases. The CDR3 DNA follows: TGTGCCTGGAGGTACAGGCACACTGAAGCTTTCTTT. It translates to CAWRYRHTEAFF.

This chain connects TRBV6-8 to TRBJ2-1, with TRBD2 matching over 8 bases. Trimming removed 7 bases from V and 8 bases from J; junction bases left unmatched: 13. Germline V CDR1 and CDR2: MNHGY, SAAAGT. The CDR3 is made up of 15 amino acids. This CDR3 is CASTKLAEGVHEQFF. DNA of the CDR3: TGTGCCAGCACTAAACTAGCGGAGGGAGTCCATGAGCAGTTCTTC.

This chain joins TRBV19 and TRBJ2-7; no definite D call. V gave up 4 bases and J gave up 1 base, with 14 bases separating them. The germline gives CDR1 LNHDA, CDR2 SQIVND (reference sequence). The CDR3 has 15 residues. The CDR3 loop is CASSKRTESSYEQYF. Here the CDR3 DNA reads TGTGCCAGTAGTAAGAGGACGGAAAGTTCCTACGAGCAGTACTTC.

The J gene is TRBJ1-3, the V gene TRBV11-3, with 7 bases that match TRBD1. With 4 bases clipped from V and 5 bases from J, the junction kept 5 bases outside the gene matches. The CDR3 loop spans 14 amino acids. Germline V lookup: CDR1 SGHNT, CDR2 YENEEA. CDR3 residues: CASSSRDRRNTIYF. CDR3 sequence (DNA): TGTGCCAGCAGCTCAAGGGACAGACGAAACACCATATATTTT.

This chain links TRBV6-8 with TRBJ1-2; D unresolved. The germline V gene has CDR1 MNHGY and CDR2 SAAAGT. V lost 2 bases to trimming and J lost 10 bases, with 20 bases between them. This CDR3 is 15 amino acids long. CDR3 region: CASSYVAATRGVYTF. The CDR3 nucleotides are TGTGCCAGCAGTTACGTGGCCGCGACCCGGGGTGTCTACACCTTC.

The chain joins TRBV6-8 to TRBJ2-5, with a weak D call TRBD1 (5 bases). The CDR3 runs to 16 residues. V was clipped by 0 bases and J by 0 bases, with 11 bases between them. The germline gives CDR1 MNHGY, CDR2 SAAAGT. Here the CDR3 DNA reads TGTGCCAGCAGTTACTCAGGCAGGGCCTACCAAGAGACCCAGTACTTC. Translation: CASSYSGRAYQETQYF.

V is TRBV5-1 and J is TRBJ2-3; perhaps D is TRBD1 or TRBD2 (5 bases each). The CDR3 is made up of 15 amino acids. Looked up from germline, CDR1 is SGHRS and CDR2 is YFSETQ. The V end was cut by 4 bases, the J end by 1 base, with 13 bases between. The CDR3 is CASSGDGEGTDTQYF. The DNA of the CDR3 is TGCGCCAGCAGCGGGGACGGGGAAGGCACAGATACGCAGTATTTT. Together with reference TRBV5-1 and TRBJ2-3, the CDR3 gives the full variable domain: KAGVTQTPRYLIKTRGQQVTLSCSPISGHRSVSWYQQTPGQGLQFLFEYFSETQRNKGNFPGRFSGRQFSNSRSEMNVSTLELGDSALYLCASSGDGEGTDTQYFGPGTRLTVL.

The chain joins TRBV23-1 to TRBJ1-1; possibly TRBD1 for D (6 bases). TRBV23-1 is annotated as an ORF whose role is uncertain. This CDR3 has 13 residues. The V end was cut by 6 bases, the J end by 0 bases, with 8 bases between. CDR3 sequence: CASSGQMNTEAFF. In DNA form, the CDR3 reads TGCGCCAGCAGCGGACAGATGAACACTGAAGCTTTCTTT.

As DNA, the CDR3 is TGTGCCAGCGAGGACAGGTTCCCCAAGGAGACCCAGTACTTC. This encodes CASEDRFPKETQYF. The chain combines TRBV11-3 with TRBJ2-5; 7 positions agree with TRBD1. V lost 8 bases to trimming and J lost 5 bases; unmatched junction nucleotides: 11. Germline V lookup: CDR1 SGHNT, CDR2 YENEEA. CDR3 length equals 14 residues.

The chain employs TRBV18 and TRBJ2-7; possibly TRBD2 for D (6 bases). The V gene's germline CDR1 is KGHSH and CDR2 LQKENI. V lost 4 bases and J 4 bases, leaving 20 bases between the germline ends. The CDR3 consists of 16 residues. The CDR3 protein is CASSRSPIGTAYEQYF. CDR3 sequence (DNA): TGTGCCAGCTCACGGTCGCCGATAGGGACTGCTTACGAGCAGTACTTC.

The V and J genes are TRBV6-8 and TRBJ2-3; 9 bases agree with TRBD2. In germline, CDR1 is MNHGY, CDR2 SAAAGT. This CDR3 region has 14 residues. The V segment lost 10 bases and the J segment 6 bases; nucleotides outside the gene matches: 11. The CDR3 here is CAISGLARDDTQYF. CDR3 bases: TGTGCCATCAGCGGACTAGCGCGAGACGATACGCAGTATTTT.

V is TRBV28 and J is TRBJ1-1, with a possible D match to TRBD1 (6 bases). The V gene lost 6 bases and the J gene lost 2 bases, with 16 bases spanning the gap. Germline V gene sequence: CDR1 MDHEN, CDR2 SYDVKM. This CDR3 has 15 residues. The CDR3 coding sequence is TGTGCCAGCAGCCAACCTACAGGGTTAAACACTGAAGCTTTCTTT. Protein product: CASSQPTGLNTEAFF. The whole variable domain, filled in from reference TRBV28 and TRBJ1-1, reads DVKVTQSSRYLVKRTGEKVFLECVQDMDHENMFWYRQDPGLGLRLIYFSYDVKMKEKGDIPEGYSVSREKKERFSLILESASTNQTSMYLCASSQPTGLNTEAFFGQGTRLTVV.

The rearrangement uses TRBV6-8 and TRBJ2-7, with D uncertain. Germline V gene sequence: CDR1 MNHGY, CDR2 SAAAGT. V shed 7 bases and J shed 3 bases, with 10 bases lying between them. This CDR3 has 12 amino acids. Here the CDR3 reads CASIHTFYEQYF. The DNA of the CDR3 is TGTGCCAGCATCCATACTTTCTACGAGCAGTACTTC.

The chain joins TRBV19 to TRBJ1-5; D possibly corresponds to TRBD1 (5 bases). The length of the CDR3 is 15 residues. Germline V gives CDR1 LNHDA, CDR2 SQIVND (reference sequence). Trimming left V 4 bases short and J 8 bases short, with 18 bases between. This CDR3 reads CASSTPRDRIEPQHF. The DNA for the CDR3 is TGTGCCAGTAGTACCCCCCGGGACCGCATAGAGCCCCAGCATTTT.

This rearrangement joins TRBV18 to TRBJ2-2, with 7 bases matching TRBD2. The CDR3 extends over 15 amino acids. V shed 7 bases and J 2 bases; nucleotides not matched to a gene: 7. Germline V gives CDR1 KGHSH, CDR2 LQKENI. CDR3 in amino acids: CASFEASGNTGELFF. The CDR3 DNA reads TGTGCCAGCTTTGAGGCTAGCGGAAACACCGGGGAGCTGTTTTTT.

This sequence joins TRBV15 and TRBJ1-5; D is uncertain. The V gene lost 0 bases and the J gene lost 0 bases, with 18 bases spanning the gap. The CDR3 extends over 19 amino acids. The V gene's germline CDR1 is LNHNV and CDR2 YYDKDF (reference sequence). The CDR3 loop is CATSRDNRRVYYSNQPQHF. The CDR3 nucleotides are TGTGCCACCAGCAGAGATAACAGACGCGTGTACTATAGCAATCAGCCCCAGCATTTT.

The table lists this clone with a count of one. This sequence joins TRBV11-3 and TRBJ1-6, with TRBD1 matching over 10 bases. V trimming: 2 bases; J trimming: 8 bases; junction bases outside the gene matches: 3. The CDR3 length is 15 residues. Germline assignment: CDR1 SGHNT and CDR2 YENEEA. CDR3 sequence reads: CASSLTGTGDSPLHF. CDR3 nucleotides: TGTGCCAGCAGCTTAACCGGGACAGGGGATTCACCCCTCCACTTT.

The chain joins TRBV6-8 to TRBJ1-5, with TRBD1 matching over 7 bases. In germline, CDR1 is MNHGY, CDR2 SAAAGT. The CDR3 loop spans 15 amino acids. Trimming took 7 bases from V and 2 from J; bases not matched to a gene: 8. The CDR3 sequence: CASKGPTGGNQPQHF. For the CDR3, the DNA is TGTGCCAGCAAGGGACCTACAGGGGGCAATCAGCCCCAGCATTTT.

This chain links TRBV30 with TRBJ1-6, with no clear D. Germline V CDR1 and CDR2: GTSNPN, SVGIG (reference sequence). V was shortened by 2 bases and J by 8 bases, with 19 bases between the two germline ends. The CDR3 is 16 residues long. In nucleotides, the CDR3 is TGTGCCTGGAGTCCCCCGTTTAGTACTGGGGATTCACCCCTCCACTTT. Its protein is CAWSPPFSTGDSPLHF.

This clone appeared once. The genes are TRBV19 and TRBJ1-5; TRBD1 might be the D (6 bases). CDR3 length: 14 amino acids. With 4 bases removed from V and 7 bases from J, the gap between germline ends came to 14 bases. CDR1 and CDR2 (germline): LNHDA, SQIVND (reference sequence). The DNA for the CDR3 is TGTGCCAGTAGTAAACAGGGAACCTTACAGCCCCAGCATTTT. Translated, it gives CASSKQGTLQPQHF.

The V call is TRBV5-1, the J call TRBJ1-1; 8 bases are shared with TRBD1. Per the germline V gene, CDR1 is SGHRS and CDR2 is YFSETQ. Germline trimming cut 4 bases from V and 4 bases from J; bases unmatched to any gene: 6. This CDR3 spans 14 amino acids. The CDR3 protein is CASSPQTGATEAFF. The CDR3 DNA follows: TGCGCCAGCAGCCCACAGACAGGGGCCACTGAAGCTTTCTTT.

The rearrangement links TRBV18 to TRBJ1-1; perhaps TRBD1 as D (5 bases). V shed 1 base and J shed 5 bases, with 8 bases lying between them. The CDR3 contains 13 residues. Germline lookup yields CDR1 KGHSH and CDR2 LQKENI. This CDR3 is CASSPRGETEAFF. For the CDR3, the DNA is TGTGCCAGCTCACCACGAGGGGAGACTGAAGCTTTCTTT.

This clone was observed a few times. This chain joins TRBV6-8 and TRBJ2-5; 15 nucleotides match TRBD2. Per the germline V gene, CDR1 is MNHGY and CDR2 is SAAAGT. The CDR3 runs 16 residues. J was trimmed by 4 bases and V by 8 bases; bases with no gene match: 8. The CDR3 sequence is CASSIPGLAGGETQYF. As DNA, the CDR3 is TGTGCCAGCTCCATACCGGGACTAGCGGGAGGAGAGACCCAGTACTTC.

V is TRBV9 and J is TRBJ2-6, with D perhaps TRBD1 (6 bases). V lost 4 bases, J lost 0 bases, and 8 bases lay in between. Per germline, CDR1 SGDLS and CDR2 YYNGEE. This CDR3 is built from 15 residues. The CDR3 nucleotides read TGTGCCAGCAGCCGACAGGTCTCTGGGGCCAACGTCCTGACTTTC. Translating it yields CASSRQVSGANVLTF.

This chain links TRBV11-3 with TRBJ1-1, with 8 bases matching TRBD1. The germline V gene has CDR1 SGHNT and CDR2 YENEEA. Unmatched junction bases numbered 9, after V lost 1 base and J lost 5 bases. This CDR3 comprises 16 residues. In DNA form, the CDR3 reads TGTGCCAGCAGCTTAGTGCAGGGGGCGTCTGGAACTGAAGCTTTCTTT. Translation: CASSLVQGASGTEAFF.